These T cell receptor beta chains were read from a single sample in a study of blood T cell repertoires in COVID-19. The repertoire was sequenced with immunoSEQ multiplex PCR; TCRdb's copy has only in-frame clones and lacks some. The sample gives tens of thousands of clones, around 89% of which show up once; about 1.5% is in the top ten. The sequencing input was peripheral blood. These receptor sequences come from a man aged 55-75 years with acute or convalescent COVID-19. The CDR3 runs from the conserved cysteine through the conserved F or W. Fields, in order: V gene, clone size, J gene, D gene, CDR3 DNA, CDR3 protein. The D gene is left open where the match is weak. Size values are once, few and many counts, or a class for expanded clones, and some rows have none.

>TRBV5-4|-|TRBJ2-5|TRBD2
TGTGCCAGCAGCTTGGTCGGTAGCGGGAGAGAGGTGTCCCAGTACTTC
CASSLVGSGREVSQYF
>TRBV6-4|-|TRBJ2-1|TRBD2
TGTGCCAGCAGTGGTTCTAGCGGCGTTTTCAATGAGCAGTTCTTC
CASSGSSGVFNEQFF
>TRBV7-2|-|TRBJ2-2|-
TGTGCCAGCAGCTTATCCGGTCCAGGGCAGTTCACCGGGGAGCTGTTTTTT
CASSLSGPGQFTGELFF
>TRBV6-6|-|TRBJ2-7|-
TGTGCCAGCATCAAGGGTGGGGCCAGGGTTTCCTACGAGCAGTACTTC
CASIKGGARVSYEQYF
>TRBV28|-|TRBJ1-2|-
TGTGCCAGCAGGCCGGAGGTCTATGGCTACACCTTC
CASRPEVYGYTF
>TRBV6-5|-|TRBJ1-6|-
TGTGCCAGCAGTTACTCGGGGGAGGATTCACCCCTCCACTTT
CASSYSGEDSPLHF
>TRBV28|once|TRBJ1-5|TRBD1
TGTGCCAGCAGTCTCGGGACAGGGAGCAATCAGCCCCAGCATTTT
CASSLGTGSNQPQHF
>TRBV7-2|-|TRBJ1-3|-
TGTGCCAGCAGCTTAGGGGCCAGGGTACGATCTGGAAACACCATATATTTT
CASSLGARVRSGNTIYF
>TRBV30|-|TRBJ2-3|-
TGTGCCTGGAGTGTAAGGCCAGCGGGCACAGATACGCAGTATTTT
CAWSVRPAGTDTQYF
>TRBV5-4|-|TRBJ1-4|-
TGTGCCAGCAGCTTGGACACCCCAGCGCAGAATGAAAAACTGTTTTTT
CASSLDTPAQNEKLFF
>TRBV11-2|-|TRBJ2-3|-
TGTGCCAGCAGCCAAGACAGAAGCGGGCGCACAGATACGCAGTATTTT
CASSQDRSGRTDTQYF
>TRBV5-5|-|TRBJ2-1|TRBD2
TGTGCCAGCAGCTTGATAGCGGGAGAGGGAAGTGAGCAGTTCTTC
CASSLIAGEGSEQFF
>TRBV18|few|TRBJ1-1|-
TGTGCCAGCTCACTCCCGGACTGGAACACTGAAGCTTTCTTT
CASSLPDWNTEAFF